What follows is one T cell receptor (beta chain) and its context. Its antigen is unknown. This specimen belongs to a study of T cell responses to AZD1222 COVID-19 vaccine. Points from the study as a whole: Only a handful of AZD1222 recipients, six or seven in all, had baseline seropositivity. Vaccination with two AZD1222 doses was followed by a rise in Spike-specific TCR breadth and depth. Across the whole spike, CD4 TCRs peaked at regions 160-218 and 743-854. Donors, mostly white British, included more females; clonal diversity was possibly underestimated.

There are 16 residues in the CDR3. V lost 0 bases to trimming and J lost 0 bases, with 9 bases between them. Germline V gene lookup returns CDR1 LGHDT and CDR2 YNNKEL (reference sequence). Assay used: immunoSEQ multiplex PCR; TCRdb lists only in-frame clones, some missing. The sample records around 120,000 clones, approximately 84% being singletons. The V and J genes are TRBV3-1 (or the pseudogene TRBV3-2) and TRBJ1-3; D perhaps matches TRBD1 (6 bases). The clonotype originates from an adult in good health. The sequencing used peripheral blood, collected on day 0 of AZD1222 vaccination. In DNA, the CDR3 is TGTGCCAGCAGCCAAGATGGGGGCCTCTCTGGAAACACCATATATTTT. It codes for CASSQDGGLSGNTIYF.